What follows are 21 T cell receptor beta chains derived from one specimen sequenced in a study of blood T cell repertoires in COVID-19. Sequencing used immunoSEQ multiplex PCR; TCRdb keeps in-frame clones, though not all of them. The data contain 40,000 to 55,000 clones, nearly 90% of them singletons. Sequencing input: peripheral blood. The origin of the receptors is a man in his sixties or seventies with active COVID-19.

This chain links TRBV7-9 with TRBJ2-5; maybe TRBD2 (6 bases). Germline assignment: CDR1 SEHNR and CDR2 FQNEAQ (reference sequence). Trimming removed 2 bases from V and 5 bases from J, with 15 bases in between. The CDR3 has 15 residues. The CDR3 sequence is CASSLYLASGETQYF. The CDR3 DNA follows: TGTGCCAGCAGCTTATACCTGGCCAGCGGGGAGACCCAGTACTTC.

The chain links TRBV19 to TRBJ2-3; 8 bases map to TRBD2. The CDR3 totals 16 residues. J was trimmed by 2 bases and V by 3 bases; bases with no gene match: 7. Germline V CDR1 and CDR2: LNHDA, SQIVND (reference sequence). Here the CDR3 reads CASSIGRGAHTDTQYF. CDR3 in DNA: TGTGCCAGTAGTATCGGGCGGGGGGCTCACACAGATACGCAGTATTTT.

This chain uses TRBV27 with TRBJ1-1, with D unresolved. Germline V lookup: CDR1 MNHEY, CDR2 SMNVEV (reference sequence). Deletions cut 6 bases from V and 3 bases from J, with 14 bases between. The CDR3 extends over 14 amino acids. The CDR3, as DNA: TGTGCCAGCAGGATTGCCGGGTGGGACACTGAAGCTTTCTTT. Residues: CASRIAGWDTEAFF.

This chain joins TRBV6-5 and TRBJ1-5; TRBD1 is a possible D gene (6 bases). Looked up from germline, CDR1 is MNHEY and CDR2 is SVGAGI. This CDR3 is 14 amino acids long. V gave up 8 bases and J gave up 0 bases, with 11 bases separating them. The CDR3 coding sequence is TGTGCCAGCGGGGACACCCATAGCAATCAGCCCCAGCATTTT. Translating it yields CASGDTHSNQPQHF.

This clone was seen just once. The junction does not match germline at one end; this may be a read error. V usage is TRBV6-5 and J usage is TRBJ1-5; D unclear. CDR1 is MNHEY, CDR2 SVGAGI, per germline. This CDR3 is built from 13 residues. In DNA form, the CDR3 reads TGTGCGAGCAGGCGGAATAGCAATCAGCCCCAGCATTTT. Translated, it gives CASRRNSNQPQHF.

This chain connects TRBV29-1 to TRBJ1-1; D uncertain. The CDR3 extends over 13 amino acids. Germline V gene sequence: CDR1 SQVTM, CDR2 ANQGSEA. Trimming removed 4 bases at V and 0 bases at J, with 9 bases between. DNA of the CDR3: TGCAGCGTTGCGTGGGAGATGAACACTGAAGCTTTCTTT. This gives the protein CSVAWEMNTEAFF.

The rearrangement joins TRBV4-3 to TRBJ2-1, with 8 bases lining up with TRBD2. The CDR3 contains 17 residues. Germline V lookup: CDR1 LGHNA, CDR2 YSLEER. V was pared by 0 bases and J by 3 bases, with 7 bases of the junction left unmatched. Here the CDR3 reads CASSQDLGGGLYNEQFF. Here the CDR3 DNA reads TGCGCCAGCAGCCAAGATCTGGGCGGGGGGCTCTACAATGAGCAGTTCTTC.

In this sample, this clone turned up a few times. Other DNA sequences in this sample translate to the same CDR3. The CDR3 protein is CASSYGRGTGELFF. The CDR3 DNA sequence: TGTGCCAGCAGTTACGGCAGGGGGACCGGGGAGCTGTTTTTT. The V gene is TRBV6-5, the J gene TRBJ2-2, with 7 bases matching TRBD1. This CDR3 has 14 amino acids. Germline trimming cut 2 bases from V and 5 bases from J; bases unmatched to any gene: 2. The V gene's germline CDR1 is MNHEY and CDR2 SVGAGI.

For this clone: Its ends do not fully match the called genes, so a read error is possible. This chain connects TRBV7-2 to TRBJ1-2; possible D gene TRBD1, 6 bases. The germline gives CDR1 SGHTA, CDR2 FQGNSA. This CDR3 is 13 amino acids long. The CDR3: CASSSTGNYGYIF. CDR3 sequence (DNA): TGTGCCAGCAGCTCAACAGGGAACTATGGCTACATCTTC.

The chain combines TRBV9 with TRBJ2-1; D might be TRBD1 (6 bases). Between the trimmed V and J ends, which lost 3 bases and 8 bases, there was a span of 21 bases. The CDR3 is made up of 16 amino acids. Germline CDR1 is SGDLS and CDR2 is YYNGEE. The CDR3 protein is CASSEGEGGKGDEQFF. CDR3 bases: TGTGCCAGCAGCGAGGGTGAAGGGGGAAAGGGGGATGAGCAGTTCTTC.

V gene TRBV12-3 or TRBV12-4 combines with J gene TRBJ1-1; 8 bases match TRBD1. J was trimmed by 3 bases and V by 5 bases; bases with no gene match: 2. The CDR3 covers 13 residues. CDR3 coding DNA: TGTGCCAGCAGTATGACAGGGGACACTGAAGCTTTCTTT. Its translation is CASSMTGDTEAFF.

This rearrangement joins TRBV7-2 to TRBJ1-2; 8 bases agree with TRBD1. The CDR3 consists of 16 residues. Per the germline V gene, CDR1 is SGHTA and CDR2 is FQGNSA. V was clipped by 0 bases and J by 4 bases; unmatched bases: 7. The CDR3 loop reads CASSLARDRRGYGYTF. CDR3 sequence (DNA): TGTGCCAGCAGCTTAGCCCGGGACAGGAGAGGCTATGGCTACACCTTC.

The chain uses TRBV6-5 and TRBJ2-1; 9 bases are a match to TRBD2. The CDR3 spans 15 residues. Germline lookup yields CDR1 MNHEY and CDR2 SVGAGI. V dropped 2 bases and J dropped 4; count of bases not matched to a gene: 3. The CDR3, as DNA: TGTGCCAGCAGTTACGGGACTAGCCCATACAATGAGCAGTTCTTC. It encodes CASSYGTSPYNEQFF.

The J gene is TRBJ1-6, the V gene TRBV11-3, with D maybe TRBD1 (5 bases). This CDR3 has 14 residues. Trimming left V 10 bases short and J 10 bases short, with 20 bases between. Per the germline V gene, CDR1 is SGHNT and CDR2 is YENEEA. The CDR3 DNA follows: TGTGCCATCCCGACGGGGGTTGAAGGGTCACCCCTCCACTTT. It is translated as CAIPTGVEGSPLHF.

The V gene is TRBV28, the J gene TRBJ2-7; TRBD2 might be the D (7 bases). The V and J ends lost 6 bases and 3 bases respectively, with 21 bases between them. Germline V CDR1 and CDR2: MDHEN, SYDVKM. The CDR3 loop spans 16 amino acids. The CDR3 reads CASSTSRGGGIYEQYF. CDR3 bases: TGTGCCAGCAGCACCTCGAGGGGAGGGGGAATCTACGAGCAGTACTTC.

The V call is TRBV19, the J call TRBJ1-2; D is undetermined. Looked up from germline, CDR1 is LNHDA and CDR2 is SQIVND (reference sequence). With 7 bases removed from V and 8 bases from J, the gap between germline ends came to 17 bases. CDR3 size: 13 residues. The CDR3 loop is CASTSALMFGYTF. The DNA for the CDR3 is TGTGCCAGTACGTCCGCTCTAATGTTCGGCTACACCTTC.

The CDR3 DNA reads TGCGCCAGCAGCTTGGGGCCCAATGAGCAGTTCTTC. Amino acid sequence: CASSLGPNEQFF. The gene calls are TRBV5-1 and TRBJ2-1; D is unresolved. Germline lookup yields CDR1 SGHRS and CDR2 YFSETQ. The CDR3 has 12 residues. Trimming removed 0 bases from V and 6 bases from J, with 4 bases in between.

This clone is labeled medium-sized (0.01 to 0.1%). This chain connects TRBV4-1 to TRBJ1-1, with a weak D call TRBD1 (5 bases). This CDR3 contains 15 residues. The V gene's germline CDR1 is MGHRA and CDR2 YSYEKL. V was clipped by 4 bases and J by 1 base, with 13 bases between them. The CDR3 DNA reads TGCGCCAGCAGCCGGCCAAGGGGCAAGAACACTGAAGCTTTCTTT. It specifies CASSRPRGKNTEAFF.

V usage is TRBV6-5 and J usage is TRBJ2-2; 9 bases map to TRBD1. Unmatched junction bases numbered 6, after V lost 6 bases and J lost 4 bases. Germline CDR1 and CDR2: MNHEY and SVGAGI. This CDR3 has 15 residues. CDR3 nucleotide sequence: TGTGCCAGCAGGTCGGACAGGGGAGGCACCGGGGAGCTGTTTTTT. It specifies CASRSDRGGTGELFF.

The CDR3 DNA sequence: TGTGCCAGCAGCCAAACAGGGGGGGCAAGATCACCCCTCCACTTT. The encoded protein is CASSQTGGARSPLHF. This rearrangement joins TRBV7-9 to TRBJ1-6, with TRBD1 identical over 8 bases. The CDR3 has 15 amino acids. In germline, CDR1 is SEHNR, CDR2 FQNEAQ (reference sequence). Losses at the gene ends were 5 bases for V and 10 bases for J; bases not matched to a gene: 10.

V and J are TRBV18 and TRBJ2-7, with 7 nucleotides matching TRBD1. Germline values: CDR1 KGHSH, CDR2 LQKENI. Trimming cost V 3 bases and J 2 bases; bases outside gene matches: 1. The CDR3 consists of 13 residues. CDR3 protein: CASSPGTAYEQYF. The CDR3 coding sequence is TGTGCCAGCTCACCCGGGACAGCCTACGAGCAGTACTTC. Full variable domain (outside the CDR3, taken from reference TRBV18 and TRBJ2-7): NAGVMQNPRHLVRRRGQEARLRCSPMKGHSHVYWYRQLPEEGLKFMVYLQKENIIDESGMPKERFSAEFPKEGPSILRIQQVVRGDSAAYFCASSPGTAYEQYFGPGTRLTVT.